Each of the 13 T cell receptor beta chains below was sequenced from the same sample in a study of OX40 agonist ivuxolimab in advanced cancers. TCRdb keeps only in-frame clones here, not all; method: immunoSEQ multiplex PCR. The sample lists 70,000 to 80,000 clones, 88% occurring once. The sample was CD4+ or CD8+ T cells sorted from blood, taken in a trial of the OX40 agonist ivuxolimab. The receptor source for this set is an adult with an advanced solid tumor such as melanoma, head and neck, liver or kidney cancer.

The rearrangement links TRBV28 to TRBJ1-5, with D maybe TRBD1 (5 bases). Germline CDR1 and CDR2: MDHEN and SYDVKM. Trimming shortened V by 6 bases and J by 3 bases, and 15 bases separated the two germline ends. The CDR3 has 15 residues. DNA for the CDR3: TGTGCCAGCAGAACCCCGGGACGGATCAATCAGCCCCAGCATTTT. Its protein product is CASRTPGRINQPQHF. The variable domain in full, completed from reference TRBV28 and TRBJ1-5, reads DVKVTQSSRYLVKRTGEKVFLECVQDMDHENMFWYRQDPGLGLRLIYFSYDVKMKEKGDIPEGYSVSREKKERFSLILESASTNQTSMYLCASRTPGRINQPQHFGDGTRLSIL.

V usage is TRBV5-1 and J usage is TRBJ2-5; no definite D call. The CDR3 is made up of 14 amino acids. V lost 0 bases, J lost 1 base, and 7 bases lay in between. Germline CDR1 reads SGHRS; CDR2 reads YFSETQ. The CDR3 is CASSLETVQETQYF. The CDR3 DNA reads TGCGCCAGCAGCTTGGAGACCGTCCAAGAGACCCAGTACTTC.

This clone was recorded a few times. The chain combines TRBV7-9 with TRBJ2-7; D is uncertain. Germline V CDR1 and CDR2: SEHNR, FQNEAQ (reference sequence). The V and J ends lost 4 bases and 3 bases respectively, with 4 bases between them. This CDR3 is 11 amino acids long. CDR3 protein: CASSSIYEQYF. The CDR3 nucleotides read TGTGCCAGCAGCTCCATCTACGAGCAGTACTTC.

The chain is built from TRBV7-3 and TRBJ1-2; D not certain. Germline V CDR1 and CDR2: SGHTA, FQGTGA. V was cut by 1 base and J by 6 bases, with 9 bases left in between. CDR3 length equals 13 residues. The CDR3 DNA follows: TGTGCCAGCAGCTTAAACCCCGGCGATGGCTACACCTTC. It translates to CASSLNPGDGYTF.

The chain uses TRBV5-5 and TRBJ2-1, with TRBD2 matching over 10 bases. Germline V CDR1 and CDR2: SGHKS, YYEKEE (reference sequence). V shed 3 bases and J 8 bases; nucleotides not matched to a gene: 11. CDR3 length: 16 residues. Here the CDR3 DNA reads TGTGCCAGCAGCTCCCTTCTAGCGGGAGAGGCGGATGAGCAGTTCTTC. As protein: CASSSLLAGEADEQFF.

The CDR3 sequence: CASSQVSESYEQYF. The CDR3 nucleotides are TGTGCCAGCAGCCAAGTTTCAGAGTCCTACGAGCAGTACTTC. V gene TRBV7-2 combines with J gene TRBJ2-7; D gene ambiguous. The ends were cut back, 5 bases at V and 1 base at J, with 12 bases in the middle. CDR1 SGHTA and CDR2 FQGNSA come from the germline V gene. The CDR3 is made up of 14 amino acids.

DNA of the CDR3: TGTGCCAGCAGCTTCGTCAAGAACACCGGGGAGCTGTTTTTT. It translates to CASSFVKNTGELFF. The V gene is TRBV7-9, the J gene TRBJ2-2; D is undetermined. CDR3 length: 14 residues. Germline CDR1 is SEHNR and CDR2 is FQNEAQ (reference sequence). Trimming took off 3 bases at V and 1 base at J, with 6 bases between the two ends.

The chain links TRBV6-1 to TRBJ1-2; D not certain. V was shortened by 6 bases and J by 5 bases, with 10 bases between the two germline ends. The CDR3 is 12 amino acids. Looked up from germline, CDR1 is MNHNS and CDR2 is SASEGT. The CDR3 spells CASSPGRYGYTF. DNA of the CDR3: TGTGCCAGCAGCCCGGGTCGGTATGGCTACACCTTC.

The chain employs TRBV6-8 and TRBJ2-5, with TRBD2 matching over 7 bases. The CDR3 length is 16 residues. Germline-derived CDR1 and CDR2 are MNHGY and SAAAGT. With V trimmed by 0 bases and J by 5 bases, 9 bases remained unmatched. CDR3 sequence (DNA): TGTGCCAGCAGTTACTCGATGGGGGGGATGATGGAGACCCAGTACTTC. Translating gives CASSYSMGGMMETQYF.

This rearrangement joins TRBV18 to TRBJ1-1; D is ambiguous. The ends were cut back, 4 bases at V and 1 base at J, with 10 bases in the middle. Germline CDR1 reads KGHSH; CDR2 reads LQKENI. The CDR3 spans 14 residues. The CDR3 sequence is CASSRKTENTEAFF. CDR3 nucleotide sequence: TGTGCCAGCTCACGAAAGACGGAGAACACTGAAGCTTTCTTT.

The V gene is TRBV6-5, the J gene TRBJ2-7; weak D call: TRBD1 (6 bases). V was clipped by 4 bases and J by 0 bases, with 10 bases between them. Germline CDR1 and CDR2: MNHEY and SVGAGI. The length of the CDR3 is 14 residues. The CDR3 DNA is TGTGCCAGCAGTTCTCAGGGGAGCTCCTACGAGCAGTACTTC. Amino acid sequence: CASSSQGSSYEQYF.

The chain carries TRBV5-1 and TRBJ2-7, with 7 nucleotides matching TRBD1. CDR3 length equals 14 residues. The germline gives CDR1 SGHRS, CDR2 YFSETQ. The ends lost 0 bases at V and 5 bases at J; junction bases unmatched: 5. CDR3 sequence (DNA): TGCGCCAGCAGCTTGGGACAGGGACCTGACGAGCAGTACTTC. Translated, it gives CASSLGQGPDEQYF.

This rearrangement joins TRBV7-2 to TRBJ2-4, with 9 bases fitting TRBD2. The CDR3 covers 14 residues. V was clipped by 5 bases and J by 11 bases; unmatched bases: 10. Germline V lookup: CDR1 SGHTA, CDR2 FQGNSA. CDR3: CASSPFRTSEVQYF. CDR3 nucleotide sequence: TGTGCCAGCAGCCCCTTCAGGACTAGCGAAGTTCAGTACTTC. Full variable domain (outside the CDR3, taken from reference TRBV7-2 and TRBJ2-4): GAGVSQSPSNKVTEKGKDVELRCDPISGHTALYWYRQSLGQGLEFLIYFQGNSAPDKSGLPSDRFSAERTGGSVSTLTIQRTQQEDSAVYLCASSPFRTSEVQYFGAGTRLSVL.